A single sample is the source of the 8 T cell receptor beta chains below, sequenced in a study of human T cells and chemical hapten exposure (dated by TCRdb to the early 2020s). The label giving this sample's time point can be read as: patch test 1, 2 weeks after DPC sensitization. Read against the paper, the sample's treatment or condition label means: therapeutic diphenylcyclopropenone sensitization with weekly scalp DPC. Library prep was done by RACE. The sequencing machine was a NextSeq 500. TCRdb applied fastp at Q25 and MiXCR to the public reads, then kept only in-frame beta chains. Under each unique CDR3 protein, matching rows form one entry showing the most common genes and DNA. The sample data list roughly 200,000 distinct CDR3 sequences, and approximately 20% of these were observed just once. Of the sample, about 7% is held by the ten largest clones. The input for sequencing was whole blood, taken in connection with sensitization to the hapten diphenylcyclopropenone (DPC). All receptors come from a woman between 45 and 65 years old with alopecia areata. Some clones in this sample may be carry-over from other donors' samples.

This clonotype was observed a handful of times. The V call is TRBV2, the J call TRBJ2-7, with 9 bases matching TRBD1. Germline CDR1 and CDR2: SNHLY and FYNNEI. Unmatched junction bases numbered 1, after V lost 8 bases and J lost 2 bases. The CDR3 is 12 amino acids. The CDR3 DNA reads TGTGCCAGCGGACAGGGGCCCTACGAGCAGTACTTC. Protein product: CASGQGPYEQYF.

The V and J genes are TRBV29-1 and TRBJ1-1; D is perhaps TRBD1 (5 bases). The length of the CDR3 is 15 residues. The germline V gene encodes CDR1 SQVTM and CDR2 ANQGSEA. V lost 6 bases, J lost 1 base, and 18 bases lay in between. Here the CDR3 reads CSVALFGGRNTEAFF. CDR3 bases: TGCAGCGTCGCCCTTTTTGGGGGGAGGAACACTGAAGCTTTCTTT.

This clonotype showed up just once. The CDR3 spells CASSLSRNSAIYF. CDR3 in DNA: TGTGCCAGCAGCTTGAGCAGGAATTCAGCCATATATTTT. V gene TRBV5-6 combines with J gene TRBJ1-3; D remains ambiguous. The V end lost 1 base, the J end lost 11 bases, and 13 bases lay between the germline ends. The germline V gene has CDR1 SGHDT and CDR2 YYEEEE. This CDR3 contains 13 residues.

The chain has TRBV20-1 and TRBJ2-7; maybe TRBD2 (5 bases). The V gene lost 0 bases and the J gene lost 3 bases, with 21 bases spanning the gap. CDR1 and CDR2 (germline): DFQATT, SNEGSKA (reference sequence). The CDR3 has 17 residues. This chain's CDR3 is CSARDLYSAGGIYEQYF. The CDR3, as DNA: TGCAGTGCTAGAGATTTGTATAGCGCGGGTGGTATCTACGAGCAGTACTTC.

V gene TRBV6-5 combines with J gene TRBJ1-1, with D perhaps matching TRBD1 (6 bases). Trimming left V 1 base short and J 1 base short, with 7 bases between. CDR1 is MNHEY and CDR2 is SVGAGI in the germline V gene. The CDR3 is 14 amino acids. In nucleotides, the CDR3 is TGTGCCAGCAGTTACTTGACAGGGAACACTGAAGCTTTCTTT. This codes for CASSYLTGNTEAFF.

This clonotype occurred a few times. The chain employs TRBV12-3 or TRBV12-4 and TRBJ2-2; tentatively, D is TRBD2 (5 bases). Deletions cut 4 bases from V and 6 bases from J, with 12 bases between. The CDR3 loop spans 14 amino acids. The CDR3 nucleotides read TGTGCCAGCAGTTACGGCCTAGCATCCGGGGAGCTGTTTTTT. This translates into CASSYGLASGELFF.

V is TRBV15 and J is TRBJ2-5, with D perhaps matching TRBD1 or TRBD2 (5 bases each). In germline, CDR1 is LNHNV, CDR2 YYDKDF (reference sequence). This CDR3 comprises 17 residues. V lost 0 bases to trimming and J lost 5 bases, with 19 bases between them. CDR3 DNA sequence: TGTGCCACCAGCAGAGATTTTTGGGACCAAGGGAAGGAGACCCAGTACTTC. This gives the protein CATSRDFWDQGKETQYF.

V gene TRBV6-6 combines with J gene TRBJ2-2; 9 bases align to TRBD1. With 6 bases clipped from V and 3 bases from J, the junction kept 2 bases outside the gene matches. Germline V gene sequence: CDR1 MNHNY, CDR2 SVGAGI (reference sequence). The CDR3 has 14 residues. The CDR3 region is CASSWTGDTGELFF. The CDR3 region has the DNA TGTGCCAGCAGCTGGACAGGGGACACCGGGGAGCTGTTTTTT.